The following is a TCR beta chain sequence with its context. The specificity of this receptor is unknown. Base qualities are not at hand, and no much larger clone is one base apart. Reading the label with the study, this specimen's time point is: blood 2 weeks post-SBRT. The treatment or condition label on this specimen signifies: 15 Gy SBRT to primary tumor, nephrectomy 4 weeks later. To follow tumor-enriched clonotypes, serial peripheral blood was collected from radiation-treated patients at baseline and at 2 weeks and 4 weeks after SBRT. Every patient had renal cell carcinoma of clear cell pathology. Genomic DNA for TCR sequencing was prepared using the QIAamp DNA Blood Mini Kit (Qiagen). Only samples passing all quality control checks were included in the analyses. TCR beta libraries were generated from genomic DNA with the immunoSEQ kit, following the manufacturer's recommendations. For library preparation, a first multiplex PCR was performed with proprietary primers, followed by a second PCR in which unique barcodes were added, and bead cleanups were performed after each round. A positive control reaction and a negative control reaction, both provided in the kit, were run with every batch of samples. The final libraries were assessed on an Agilent 4200 TapeStation D1000 ScreenTape, pooled by volume, and quantified by qPCR. Sequencing was performed on an Illumina NextSeq500 with a MidOutput 150-cycle cartridge, and 156 Read1 and 15 Index1 cycles were run with kit custom primers. The pooled library was loaded at 0.8 to 1 pM, with a 20% PhiX control spiked in. Per the original workflow: Vendor-processed data were analyzed in R, and a clonotype was defined as all T cells sharing the same CDR3 nucleotide sequence. For clone abundance analyses, frequencies were normalized to the 10,000 most abundant clones per sample. Before analysis, public T cell clones were removed, and these numbered fewer than five per sample on average. Tumor-enriched and baseline blood-enriched clonotypes were defined by at least a 32-fold difference in abundance between compartments. A beta-binomial differential abundance model was applied to find clonotypes that expanded or contracted between blood time points. Similarity between tumor and blood repertoires was quantified using the Baroni-Urbani and Buser coefficient, and groups were compared with two-tailed Wilcoxon tests in R. Not all clones reach the TCRdb copy of this immuneACCESS table, which keeps in-frame sequences only. Checked studies attribute under half of the gap to unresolved V genes and leave the rest unexplained. V, J and clone size were drawn from that table, and D and trimming were deduced from the DNA. Here the sample has tens of thousands of clones; 65% to 90% occur a single time. The ten largest clones capture 22% of the sample.

The data belong to a study of radiation and T cells in renal cell carcinoma (dated by TCRdb to about 2020). About the study as a whole: The samples were drawn from a clinical trial, where primary renal cell carcinomas were treated with 15 Gy of stereotactic body radiation therapy and then removed by nephrectomy 4 weeks afterward. In total, some 50 samples underwent TCR beta sequencing: some 25 tumors plus 27 peripheral blood samples. Across all 55 or so samples, 4,016,671 unique CDR3 nucleotide sequences, encoding around 2.4 million unique CDR3 amino acid sequences, were identified. Overall study outcomes, separate from this receptor: In blood, the top tumor clonotypes increased between baseline and 2 weeks post-radiation and then shrank by 4 weeks, which suggests that tumor-resident clones expanded only transiently. Because pretreatment tumor biopsies were not available, the study could not determine whether clonotypes were already present within the tumor at baseline. Changes in the blood repertoire were not tracked past 4 weeks after treatment. With a single-armed trial design, the study had no way to address how radiation dose or scheduling affects the TCR repertoire.

V was cut back by 1 base and J by 2 bases, leaving a gap of 6 bases between them. From a lookup of the germline V gene, CDR1 and CDR2 are SGHTA and FQGNSA. The CDR3 has 14 amino acids, counting the end cysteine and phenylalanine. Solely the CDR3 DNA is kept, with 42 bases framed from the first base. Sample: blood, taken from a patient whose treatment included radiotherapy and nephrectomy. The TCR comes from a woman aged 45-60 years with renal cell carcinoma. This receptor chain uses TRBV7-2 and TRBJ1-5, and the D gene may be TRBD1, 5 bases matching. The bases read TGTGCCAGCAGCTTAGGCAGGGGCAATCAGCCCCAGCATTTT. The encoded protein is CASSLGRGNQPQHF.